These T cell receptor beta chains were read from a single sample in a study of OX40 agonist ivuxolimab in advanced cancers. Repertoires were generated with immunoSEQ multiplex PCR, while TCRdb's copy carries only in-frame clones and drops some. This sample has roughly 40,000 clones; nearly 90% occur once, and the top ten carry around an eighth. The specimen comprised CD4+ or CD8+ T cells sorted from blood, sampled in a trial of the OX40 agonist ivuxolimab. The receptors originated from an adult with an advanced solid tumor such as melanoma, head and neck, liver or kidney cancer. Each CDR3 is given with its conserved first and last residue. D genes are given only for firm matches. The listing skips clone size in some rows; elsewhere it reads once, few, many or a size class.

j_call clone_size v_call d_call cdr3_nt cdr3_aa
TRBJ1-6 - TRBV28 TRBD1 TGTGCCAGCAGGGGACAGGGCAATTCACCCCTCCACTTT CASRGQGNSPLHF
TRBJ2-7 - TRBV10-2 TRBD1 TGCGCCAGCGGAATCGGGACAGGGTACTGGGACGAGCAGTACTTC CASGIGTGYWDEQYF
TRBJ2-2 - TRBV4-1 - TGCGCCAGCAGCACAGTGGGGGTAGAAGAGCTGTTTTTT CASSTVGVEELFF
TRBJ2-1 few TRBV4-1 - TGCGCCAGCGCCCACCCGGGGGCCTACAATGAGCAGTTCTTC CASAHPGAYNEQFF
TRBJ2-1 - TRBV19 - TGTGCCAGTAGAGCCCCTGAGACCTACAATGAGCAGTTCTTC CASRAPETYNEQFF
TRBJ2-1 once TRBV10-1 - TGCGCCAGCAGTGACGGCAGCCGCGGAGGTGCCTCCTACAATGAGCAGTTCTTC CASSDGSRGGASYNEQFF
TRBJ2-3 - TRBV19 TRBD1 TGTGCCAGTAGTGCCGAGAACAGGGGGGATACGCAGTATTTT CASSAENRGDTQYF
TRBJ1-1 - TRBV19 - TGTGCCAGTAGTCGTGACAGGTTCCTGTCGACCACTGAAGCTTTCTTT CASSRDRFLSTTEAFF
TRBJ1-3 once TRBV7-9 TRBD1 TGTGCCAGCAGCTTAAGGGACAGCATCTCTGGAAACACCATATATTTT CASSLRDSISGNTIYF
TRBJ2-7 - TRBV5-3 - TGTGCCAGAAGCTTGGTGAGTCGGCAGAACTACGAGCAGTACTTC CARSLVSRQNYEQYF
TRBJ2-1 - TRBV9 TRBD2 TGTGCCAGCAGCCCCCATATGAGAGTAGCGGGTCCCTATGAGCAGTTCTTC CASSPHMRVAGPYEQFF
TRBJ2-7 - TRBV11-2 - TGTGCCAGCAGCTTTAGCTCCTACGAGCAGTACTTC CASSFSSYEQYF
TRBJ2-5 - TRBV7-3 TRBD2 TGTGCCAGCAGCTTAGGAATAGCGGGGGTACAAGAGACCCAGTACTTC CASSLGIAGVQETQYF
TRBJ1-1 - TRBV7-9 TRBD1 TGTGCCAGCAGCGCGGGACAGTTGAACACTGAAGCTTTCTTT CASSAGQLNTEAFF
TRBJ1-2 few TRBV6-6 - TGTGCCAGCAGTTACTCGGCCTCGGGCGGCTACTATGGCTACACCTTC CASSYSASGGYYGYTF
TRBJ2-7 - TRBV10-1 - TGCGCCAGCAGCAGGACCACCGGGTACGAGCAGTACTTC CASSRTTGYEQYF
TRBJ1-3 - TRBV6-1 - TGTGCCAGCAGTGACCGGACTAGGGGGAGAAACACCATATATTTT CASSDRTRGRNTIYF
TRBJ1-6 - TRBV7-9 - TGTGCCAGCAGCTTAAACTATTCACCCCTCCACTTT CASSLNYSPLHF
TRBJ1-2 - TRBV28 - TGTGCCAGCAGTTTAAGAGAGAGGGGCTACACCTTC CASSLRERGYTF
TRBJ1-4 - TRBV5-6 - TGTGCCAGCAGCTTGGGTTGGAGAAACAGGGTTGAAAAACTGTTTTTT CASSLGWRNRVEKLFF
TRBJ2-2 - TRBV19 TRBD2 TGTGCCAGTAGTCCGCGGGAGGGCGGGTACACCGGGGAGCTGTTTTTT CASSPREGGYTGELFF
TRBJ1-1 - TRBV2 - TGTGCCAGCACCCAGACAGAGCGGGTGGCTTTCTTT CASTQTERVAFF